This T cell receptor (beta chain) was identified in a study of blood T cell repertoires in COVID-19. The wider study: The samples span acute and convalescent COVID-19 from the United States, Italy and Spain.

Sequencing was performed with immunoSEQ multiplex PCR; in TCRdb, only in-frame clones are kept and a portion is missing. The data contain just over 80,000 clones, about 89% of them singletons. Adults between about 18 and 95 years of age took part from fewer than 30 US areas. The CDR3 loop spans 15 amino acids. Germline values: CDR1 MNHEY, CDR2 SVGAGI. V dropped 5 bases and J dropped 6; count of bases not matched to a gene: 6. This clonotype was obtained from a woman in her forties or fifties with acute COVID-19. V gene TRBV6-5 combines with J gene TRBJ1-6, with TRBD1 identical over 8 bases. Specimen: PBMCs or T cells enriched from blood (not recorded which). The CDR3, as DNA: TGTGCCAGCAGTAATCCCAGGGGGCCTAATTCACCCCTCCACTTT. As protein: CASSNPRGPNSPLHF.